Given below is one TCR beta chain in context. This specimen comes from a study of blood T cell repertoires in COVID-19. In terms of age and location, participants ranged from roughly 18 to 90 years and lived in about 25 US areas. Individuals in the exposed group had encountered a COVID-19 case within 2 weeks preceding study entry. Original processing methods: Nucleated cell counts were estimated from reference gene primer amplification. Sequenced by immunoSEQ multiplex PCR; TCRdb stores in-frame clones only, minus some. From that table come the V and J calls and clone size; the DNA was used to work out D and trimming. Among about 210,000 clones listed, 80% to 85% were seen once. The CDR3 runs to 14 residues. V lost 0 bases, J lost 10 bases, and 7 bases stayed unmatched. CDR1 SGHDN and CDR2 FVKESK come from the germline V gene.

The chain uses TRBV14 and TRBJ2-7, with TRBD1 identical over 9 bases. This sequence was found in a woman under 40 who had been exposed to COVID-19. Input material: PBMCs or T cells enriched from blood (not recorded which). The CDR3: CASSQEGQGLSQYF. CDR3 DNA sequence: TGTGCCAGCAGCCAAGAGGGACAGGGCCTGTCTCAGTACTTC.